What follows describes a single TCR beta chain. Looked up from germline, CDR1 is KGHSH and CDR2 is LQKENI. This CDR3 spans 15 amino acids. Trimming shortened V by 0 bases and J by 4 bases, and 12 bases separated the two germline ends. This record comes from a study of blood T cell repertoires in COVID-19. Study-wide context: Whether acute or convalescent, the COVID-19 samples came from the United States, Italy and Spain. PBMCs, B-cell-depleted T cells, or T cells were the source of the cDNA or gDNA that made up the material.

Original analysis: Scientists estimated how many nucleated cells there were by amplifying reference gene primers. This table comes from immunoSEQ multiplex PCR, and its TCRdb copy is limited to in-frame clones, with some not included. V and J calls and clone size are those listed in that table; D and trimming were worked out from the DNA. Of about 240,000 clones listed, about 90% are singletons. Material for sequencing was peripheral blood. The gene calls are TRBV18 and TRBJ1-2; D unresolved. This clonotype was sampled from a man aged 55 to 69 who had recovered from COVID-19. The DNA for the CDR3 is TGTGCCAGCTCACCACCTAACGCCGGGGTCTATGGCTACACCTTC. Its translation is CASSPPNAGVYGYTF. The full variable domain, completed using reference TRBV18 and TRBJ1-2, is NAGVMQNPRHLVRRRGQEARLRCSPMKGHSHVYWYRQLPEEGLKFMVYLQKENIIDESGMPKERFSAEFPKEGPSILRIQQVVRGDSAAYFCASSPPNAGVYGYTFGSGTRLTVV.